A selection of T cell receptor beta chains follows, all from one sample in a study of T cell repertoires in cytomegalovirus infection. MiXCR, applied by TCRdb to the reads, yields one record per CDR3 protein. The repertoire holds approximately 110,000 distinct CDR3 sequences, with about 30% as singletons. Which antigens these TCRs recognize remains unknown. Sequences were derived from CD8+ T cells from cultured PBMCs, sampled from culture after CMV antigen stimulation. The source is a human donor in good health (CMV status not recorded). Some clones in this sample may be carry-over from other donors' samples. The CDR3 runs from the conserved cysteine through the conserved F or W. The D gene is left open where the match is weak. Clone size is given for some rows only: seen once, a few or many times, or a class if the clone is expanded.

j_call	v_call	d_call	clone_size	cdr3_length	cdr3_aa	cdr3_nt
TRBJ1-6	TRBV2	.	few	17	CASSEGPKSSYNSPLHF	TGTGCCAGCAGTGAAGGGCCGAAGAGCTCCTATAATTCACCCCTCCACTTT
TRBJ1-2	TRBV27	.	.	14	CASRANDGARGYTF	TGTGCCAGCAGGGCTAACGACGGGGCGCGAGGCTACACCTTC
TRBJ1-2	TRBV7-9	.	many	18	CASSGFGQSISFNYGYTF	TGTGCCAGCAGTGGCTTCGGACAGAGTATATCATTTAACTATGGCTACACCTTC
TRBJ2-1	TRBV27	.	few	15	CASSSGPKAPNEQFF	TGTGCCAGCAGCTCGGGACCCAAGGCCCCCAATGAGCAGTTCTTC
TRBJ1-3	TRBV7-2	.	many	15	CASSRDSSSGNTIYF	TGTGCCAGCAGTCGAGACTCCAGCTCTGGAAACACCATATATTTT
TRBJ1-5	TRBV7-8	TRBD1	many	17	CASRQEQGSYSNQPQHF	TGTGCCAGCAGACAAGAACAGGGGTCCTATAGCAATCAGCCCCAGCATTTT
TRBJ1-6	TRBV27	.	few	18	CASSLGPLSSSYNSPLHF	TGTGCCAGCAGTTTAGGACCACTCTCGAGCTCCTATAATTCACCCCTCCACTTT
TRBJ2-7	TRBV19	.	many	13	CASSPTPYYEQYF	TGTGCCAGCTCTCCGACACCTTACTACGAGCAGTACTTC
TRBJ2-5	TRBV7-2	.	.	13	CASKLVYQETQYF	TGTGCCAGCAAGCTGGTGTACCAAGAGACCCAGTACTTC
TRBJ2-1	TRBV7-9	.	few	15	CASSQTAAGDDEQFF	TGTGCCAGCAGCCAGACAGCGGCTGGGGACGATGAGCAGTTCTTC
TRBJ2-5	TRBV5-4	.	.	15	CASSAAPLSGETQYF	TGTGCCAGCAGCGCGGCCCCCCTATCGGGGGAGACCCAGTACTTC
TRBJ2-7	TRBV7-2	.	many	15	CASSLSDGLSYEQYF	TGTGCCAGCAGCTTATCGGACGGCCTCTCCTACGAGCAGTACTTC
TRBJ2-5	TRBV6-5	TRBD1	.	15	CASSYSAQGVETQYF	TGTGCCAGCAGTTACTCGGCCCAGGGGGTGGAGACCCAGTACTTC
TRBJ2-7	TRBV6-5	.	few	15	CASRPLGDGDYEQYF	TGTGCCAGCAGACCCCTTGGGGACGGGGACTACGAGCAGTACTTC
TRBJ1-5	TRBV6-6	.	few	14	CASSYGDGNQPQHF	TGTGCCAGCAGTTACGGGGACGGCAATCAGCCCCAGCATTTT
TRBJ2-7	TRBV7-2	.	few	13	CASSPDGSYEQYF	TGTGCCAGCAGCCCCGACGGGTCCTACGAGCAGTACTTC
TRBJ2-7	TRBV2	TRBD1	.	12	CATSDRGYEQYF	TGTGCCACCTCGGACAGGGGATACGAGCAGTACTTC
TRBJ1-5	TRBV7-9	TRBD1	.	14	CASSRLTGNQPQHF	TGTGCCAGCAGCCGATTGACAGGGAATCAGCCCCAGCATTTT
TRBJ2-7	TRBV7-9	.	many	12	CASSFLDYEQYF	TGTGCCAGCAGCTTCCTGGACTACGAGCAGTACTTC
TRBJ1-2	TRBV4-2	TRBD1	.	17	CASSQDWGQGANYGYTF	TGTGCCAGCAGCCAAGACTGGGGACAGGGGGCGAACTATGGCTACACCTTC
TRBJ2-1	TRBV29-1	TRBD1	many	14	CSGSGTGTYNEQFF	TGCAGCGGATCCGGGACAGGGACCTACAATGAGCAGTTCTTC
TRBJ2-7	TRBV4-1	.	few	15	CASSQVSAGSYEQYF	TGCGCCAGCAGCCAAGTCAGCGCTGGCTCCTACGAGCAGTACTTC
TRBJ1-4	TRBV7-9	.	.	13	CASRPGLGEKLFF	TGTGCCAGCAGGCCGGGACTTGGTGAAAAACTGTTTTTT
TRBJ2-7	TRBV9	.	.	14	CASSAGDTTYEQYF	TGTGCCAGCAGCGCGGGGGACACCACCTACGAGCAGTACTTC
TRBJ2-1	TRBV7-6	.	few	19	CASSLEPPGTGGLYNEQFF	TGTGCCAGCAGCTTAGAACCCCCTGGAACGGGGGGCCTCTACAATGAGCAGTTCTTC
TRBJ2-5	TRBV4-1	TRBD1	few	15	CASSQTKGAQETQYF	TGCGCCAGCAGCCAAACTAAGGGGGCCCAAGAGACCCAGTACTTC
TRBJ2-1	TRBV27	TRBD2	few	14	CASSLSGGPNEQFF	TGTGCCAGCAGTTTGTCGGGGGGACCCAATGAGCAGTTCTTC
TRBJ2-7	TRBV3-1	TRBD1	.	14	CASSPGTGLFEQYF	TGTGCCAGCAGCCCAGGGACAGGGCTCTTCGAGCAGTACTTC
TRBJ2-1	TRBV12-3/TRBV12-4	.	.	13	CASSPDHVNEQFF	TGTGCCAGCAGTCCCGACCACGTCAATGAGCAGTTCTTC
TRBJ2-2	TRBV7-9	.	few	14	CASPPGEATGELFF	TGTGCCAGCCCCCCGGGAGAAGCCACCGGGGAGCTGTTTTTT
TRBJ1-1	TRBV5-4	.	few	14	CASSLSALNTEAFF	TGTGCCAGCAGCTTGTCAGCCCTGAACACTGAAGCTTTCTTT
TRBJ2-7	TRBV6-5	.	.	15	CASSYVDSGSYEQYF	TGTGCCAGCAGTTACGTCGACAGTGGGTCCTACGAGCAGTACTTC
TRBJ2-7	TRBV6-5	TRBD2	few	14	CASRLLAGVYEQYF	TGTGCCAGCAGGTTACTAGCGGGGGTGTACGAGCAGTACTTC
TRBJ1-5	TRBV29-1	TRBD1	few	14	CSAFRGGDSQPQHF	TGCAGCGCCTTCAGGGGGGGGGATAGTCAGCCCCAGCATTTT
TRBJ2-2	TRBV19	.	.	13	CASSEQVTGELFF	TGTGCCAGTAGTGAACAGGTGACCGGGGAGCTGTTTTTT
TRBJ2-3	TRBV15	TRBD2	once	21	CATSRYRPGTSSRASTDTQYF	TGTGCCACCAGCAGATATCGACCCGGGACTAGCAGCAGGGCTAGCACAGATACGCAGTATTTT
TRBJ1-1	TRBV6-5	.	.	10	CASGLSEAFF	TGTGCCAGTGGTCTCTCTGAAGCTTTCTTT
TRBJ1-1	TRBV4-1	.	.	14	CASSHLTRDTEAFF	TGCGCCAGCAGCCACCTGACCCGGGACACTGAAGCTTTCTTT
TRBJ2-7	TRBV11-2	TRBD1	many	13	CASSWGQGYEQYF	TGTGCCAGCAGCTGGGGACAGGGCTACGAGCAGTACTTC
TRBJ1-1	TRBV7-2	.	many	13	CASSLRGRAEAFF	TGTGCCAGCAGCTTACGTGGCAGGGCTGAAGCTTTCTTT
TRBJ1-2	TRBV7-4	.	.	17	CASSHPEGAMARYGYTF	TGTGCCAGCAGCCATCCGGAGGGAGCAATGGCTCGGTATGGCTACACCTTC
TRBJ1-3	TRBV2	.	few	16	CASSETIGAQGNTIYF	TGTGCCAGCAGTGAGACCATCGGGGCGCAGGGAAACACCATATATTTT
TRBJ2-3	TRBV7-9	.	few	18	CASSLPGGGTVGTDTQYF	TGTGCCAGCAGCCTGCCGGGAGGGGGCACGGTGGGCACAGATACGCAGTATTTT
TRBJ1-5	TRBV2	TRBD1	once	15	CASSDPGQVSQPQHF	TGTGCCAGCAGTGACCCAGGACAGGTGAGTCAGCCCCAGCATTTT
TRBJ1-6	TRBV19	TRBD1	many	15	CASSIGQGAGSPLHF	TGTGCCAGTAGTATCGGGCAGGGGGCTGGTTCACCCCTCCACTTT
TRBJ2-1	TRBV2	.	few	15	CASSEAFLIGNEQFF	TGTGCCAGCAGTGAAGCCTTCCTGATCGGGAATGAGCAGTTCTTC
TRBJ1-2	TRBV7-2	TRBD1	many	15	CASSLGDRGPYGYTF	TGTGCCAGCAGCTTAGGGGACAGGGGGCCGTATGGCTACACCTTC
TRBJ1-4	TRBV12-3/TRBV12-4	TRBD1	.	14	CASYKGAPSEKLFF	TGTGCCAGTTACAAGGGGGCTCCTTCTGAAAAACTGTTTTTT
TRBJ2-7	TRBV19	TRBD2	.	17	CASSIGSGGPRSYEQYF	TGTGCCAGTAGTATCGGTAGCGGGGGGCCGCGCTCCTACGAGCAGTACTTC
TRBJ2-2	TRBV7-6	.	many	15	CASSHYTGSTGELFF	TGTGCCAGCAGCCACTACACAGGGAGCACCGGGGAGCTGTTTTTT
TRBJ2-3	TRBV7-8	TRBD2	few	15	CASSFAGGTTDTQYF	TGTGCCAGCAGCTTCGCGGGGGGGACCACAGATACGCAGTATTTT
TRBJ1-1	TRBV18	.	.	15	CASSPGPGGNTEAFF	TGTGCCAGCTCACCAGGGCCAGGAGGGAACACTGAAGCTTTCTTT
TRBJ1-5	TRBV28	.	few	17	CASNPPGRVRSNQPQHF	TGTGCCAGCAACCCCCCCGGGCGGGTGCGGAGCAATCAGCCCCAGCATTTT
TRBJ1-1	TRBV19	.	few	13	CASSLAGSTEAFF	TGTGCCAGTAGTCTCGCAGGGAGCACTGAAGCTTTCTTT
TRBJ2-7	TRBV5-6	.	.	14	CASSLSGQIYEQYF	TGTGCCAGCAGCTTGTCAGGACAGATATACGAGCAGTACTTC
TRBJ2-7	TRBV7-4	.	.	12	CASSLTHYEQYF	TGTGCCAGCAGCCTAACACATTACGAGCAGTACTTC
TRBJ2-7	TRBV4-1	.	.	15	CASSQEKGSTYEQYF	TGCGCCAGCAGCCAAGAAAAGGGGAGCACCTACGAGCAGTACTTC
TRBJ2-7	TRBV10-3	.	few	12	CAIGRGSYEQYF	TGTGCCATCGGACGGGGGTCCTACGAGCAGTACTTC
TRBJ2-1	TRBV7-9	TRBD1	.	15	CASNPGQGALNEQFF	TGTGCCAGCAACCCCGGGCAGGGGGCCCTCAATGAGCAGTTCTTC